This entry lists 2 T cell receptor beta chains sequenced from one sample in a study of control samples from healthy donors and cancer patients (dated by TCRdb to 2020 to 2021). Receptor amplification or capture employed the immunoSEQ multiplex PCR assay. The immuneACCESS repertoire file appears here via TCRdb, limited to in-frame rearrangements. These files lack a portion of the clones; in checked studies, under half of the deficit traces to unresolved V genes, and the cause of the others is not known. For this sample there are about 140,000 clones; around 90% appear just once. 11% of the sample goes to the ten largest clones. Sequencing was done on a sample of blood. The receptor source for this set is a man aged 25 to 45 in good health.

This sequence joins TRBV20-1 and TRBJ2-1, with D unclear. Germline loops: CDR1 DFQATT, CDR2 SNEGSKA (reference sequence). Deletions cut 6 bases from V and 7 bases from J, with 10 bases between. The CDR3 length is 11 residues. CDR3 bases: TGCAGTGCCCCCGTACGAAATGAGCAGTTCTTC. Its translation is CSAPVRNEQFF.

The V gene is TRBV6-5, the J gene TRBJ1-3, with D possibly being TRBD1 (5 bases). Germline-derived CDR1 and CDR2 are MNHEY and SVGAGI. CDR3 length equals 16 residues. V dropped 4 bases and J dropped 0 bases, with 13 bases sitting between them. CDR3 coding DNA: TGTGCCAGCAGTTTAGGACACCCAAGCTCTGGAAACACCATATATTTT. Translated: CASSLGHPSSGNTIYF.